The T cell receptor beta chain described here comes from a study of immune evolution from preneoplasia to lung adenocarcinoma (dated by TCRdb to about 2021). Regarding the study in general: HLA loss of heterozygosity was observed in approximately 7%, 15% and 30% of AIS, MIA and ADC lesions, respectively, and was not observed in any AAH lesions. Sample size was based on specimen availability rather than a prior power calculation. The overall cohort comprised around 48 patients with pulmonary nodules who underwent surgical resection. The study reported that some 100 samples were used for TCR sequencing. Resected precursor lesions (AAH, AIS, MIA) and invasive adenocarcinomas were compared with paired morphologically normal lung tissue. The immune data were integrated with whole exome sequencing and methylation data from the same cohort of nodules. POLYSOLVER was used to infer Class I HLA alleles from exome data, while LOHHLA was used to detect allele-specific HLA loss. The study combined immune gene expression, TCR sequencing and multiplex immunofluorescence to profile immune contexture across lung adenocarcinoma precursors and invasive adenocarcinoma. The TCR sequencing data were obtained from some 50 patients. What the authors observed across the whole study: All patients were from Japan and China, so applicability to Western populations was uncertain. Normal lung had the highest top T cell clone frequencies, which appeared to decline progressively from AAH through AIS, MIA and invasive adenocarcinoma. The highest clonality was observed in normal lung, whereas higher T cell density and diversity but lower clonality appeared to be present in later-stage lesions. The findings were based on association rather than direct causation, and larger cohorts with long-term follow-up and longitudinal biopsies were deemed needed. KRAS-mutant nodules showed the highest T cell clonality compared with EGFR-mutant or double wild-type lesions.

The immunoSEQ hsTCRbeta Kit was used to sequence TCR beta CDR3 regions from DNA. The source study handled its data this way. The ImmunoSEQ Analyzer was used to analyse the TCR sequencing data. T cell clonality was calculated on productive rearrangements as 1 minus Pielou's evenness. T cell diversity was measured with the inverse Simpson index on productive templates. T cell density was TCR beta template counts normalized to usable DNA, estimated by amplifying and sequencing housekeeping genes. Two-sided Kruskal-Wallis tests were used to compare TCR metrics across histologic stages. TCRdb carries this immuneACCESS record with in-frame sequences only. Its versions omit some clonotypes, under half of them owing to an unresolved V gene in the studies checked, with the rest unexplained. V, J and clone size derive from that table, while D and trimming were established from the DNA sequence. The sample has 13,000 to 15,000 clones on record, roughly 80% of them singletons. The ten largest clones take up approximately 4.2% of the sample.

The patients had resection in Japan or China between about 2013 and 2018. Histologic diagnosis of each case was confirmed independently by two lung cancer pathologists on H&E slides. Macro-dissection after pathologic assessment enriched premalignant or tumor cells for nucleic acid extraction. DNA was isolated from FFPE tissue using the AllPrep DNA/RNA FFPE Kit. Germline trimming amounts to 2 bases on V and 5 bases on J, with 4 as the count of junction bases outside the gene matches. Inclusive of the bounding cysteine and phenylalanine, the CDR3 is 15 residues long. Only the CDR3 part of the read is kept: 45 bases, read in frame from the first base. According to the germline V gene (reference sequence), CDR1 reads PRHDT and CDR2 reads FYEKMQ. Concerning this clone itself: This clone's antigen is unknown. Qualities for individual bases were not recorded, and no much larger clone is one base off.

The sequenced material came from FFPE minimally invasive lung adenocarcinoma tissue. The cell subset or site label on this specimen signifies: micro-invasive lung adenocarcinoma (MIA). The clonotype comes from a person aged 70 to 80 with lung adenocarcinoma. The chain is encoded by TRBV13 joined to TRBJ2-3, and 10 junction bases match TRBD1. The DNA reads TGTGCCAGCAGCTTACGACAGGGGGCGGTAGATACGCAGTATTTT. The encoded protein is CASSLRQGAVDTQYF.